A selection of T cell receptor beta chains follows, all from one sample in a study of OX40 agonist ivuxolimab in advanced cancers. The protocol was immunoSEQ multiplex PCR, while the TCRdb copy is restricted to in-frame clones and leaves out a portion. The top ten hold approximately 1.7% of the sample, which has 45,000 to 55,000 clones, about 88% seen once. The sequences come from CD4+ or CD8+ T cells sorted from blood, collected in a trial of the OX40 agonist ivuxolimab. Every receptor here comes from an adult with an advanced solid tumor such as melanoma, head and neck, liver or kidney cancer. Both conserved end residues are part of each CDR3. The D gene is left open where the match is weak. Not all rows give a size; the values are once, few, many and, for expanded clones, a class.

D: .
J: TRBJ2-1
size: once
V: TRBV2
CDR3: CASSGPRGRFSYNEQFF
DNA: TGTGCCAGCAGCGGACCCCGCGGACGGTTCTCCTACAATGAGCAGTTCTTC

D: TRBD2
J: TRBJ2-7
size: .
V: TRBV5-1
CDR3: CASSLLTSGELYEQYF
DNA: TGCGCCAGCAGCTTACTGACTAGCGGTGAACTCTACGAGCAGTACTTC

D: .
J: TRBJ2-5
size: .
V: TRBV6-5
CDR3: CASSSLPGGGRETQYF
DNA: TGTGCCAGCAGTTCCCTCCCTGGGGGGGGCCGCGAGACCCAGTACTTC

D: TRBD2
J: TRBJ2-5
size: few
V: TRBV5-1
CDR3: CASSFGLAGGFQETQYF
DNA: TGCGCCAGCAGCTTTGGACTAGCGGGAGGGTTTCAAGAGACCCAGTACTTC

D: .
J: TRBJ2-7
size: .
V: TRBV30
CDR3: CAWSYRASGGYEQYF
DNA: TGTGCCTGGAGTTACCGGGCCTCAGGGGGGTACGAGCAGTACTTC

D: .
J: TRBJ1-5
size: once
V: TRBV27
CDR3: CASSLVGSNQPQHF
DNA: TGTGCCAGCAGTTTGGTAGGCTCAAATCAGCCCCAGCATTTT

D: .
J: TRBJ2-2
size: .
V: TRBV10-3
CDR3: CAIKRGQSNTGELFF
DNA: TGTGCCATCAAGAGGGGCCAGAGCAACACCGGGGAGCTGTTTTTT

D: .
J: TRBJ1-1
size: .
V: TRBV6-6
CDR3: CASSYTAMNTEAFF
DNA: TGTGCCAGCAGTTATACCGCCATGAACACTGAAGCTTTCTTT

D: .
J: TRBJ2-1
size: .
V: TRBV10-3
CDR3: CAISGDSNEQFF
DNA: TGTGCCATCAGTGGGGACTCCAATGAGCAGTTCTTC

D: .
J: TRBJ2-3
size: .
V: TRBV28
CDR3: CASSFLPTGTQYF
DNA: TGTGCCAGCAGTTTCCTACCCACCGGTACGCAGTATTTT

D: TRBD1
J: TRBJ2-7
size: .
V: TRBV6-6
CDR3: CASRKDRAVEQYF
DNA: TGTGCCAGCAGAAAGGACAGGGCGGTCGAGCAGTACTTC

D: .
J: TRBJ2-7
size: .
V: TRBV28
CDR3: CASAEIVGQNLYEQYF
DNA: TGTGCCAGCGCGGAAATAGTCGGACAGAACCTCTACGAGCAGTACTTC

D: TRBD1
J: TRBJ2-7
size: .
V: TRBV5-1
CDR3: CASSFRTRGQGAGEQYF
DNA: TGCGCCAGCAGCTTTCGTACTCGAGGTCAGGGGGCGGGCGAGCAGTACTTC

D: .
J: TRBJ1-2
size: .
V: TRBV6-5
CDR3: CASSRKHANYGYTF
DNA: TGTGCCAGCAGCCGCAAACACGCTAACTATGGCTACACCTTC

D: .
J: TRBJ2-7
size: .
V: TRBV10-3
CDR3: CATTPGGGVGSEQYF
DNA: TGTGCCACGACACCCGGGGGTGGAGTAGGTAGCGAGCAGTACTTC

D: .
J: TRBJ2-7
size: .
V: TRBV27
CDR3: CASSLRQGGLGEQYF
DNA: TGTGCCAGCAGTTTACGGCAGGGGGGCTTGGGCGAGCAGTACTTC

D: .
J: TRBJ2-7
size: .
V: TRBV6-1
CDR3: CATQRGTEYEQYF
DNA: TGTGCTACACAACGGGGGACCGAGTACGAGCAGTACTTC

D: .
J: TRBJ2-2
size: .
V: TRBV6-4
CDR3: CASSGDFGELFF
DNA: TGTGCCAGCAGTGGTGACTTCGGGGAGCTGTTTTTT

D: .
J: TRBJ2-7
size: .
V: TRBV28
CDR3: CASSLQRNSFYSYEQYF
DNA: TGTGCCAGCAGTTTACAGCGCAATTCATTTTACTCCTACGAGCAGTACTTC

D: TRBD2
J: TRBJ2-7
size: .
V: TRBV6-5
CDR3: CASSYSTSGSREQYF
DNA: TGTGCCAGCAGTTACTCGACTAGCGGGAGTCGCGAGCAGTACTTC

D: TRBD2
J: TRBJ2-2
size: .
V: TRBV7-9
CDR3: CASGGRETGELFF
DNA: TGTGCCAGCGGCGGGAGAGAGACCGGGGAGCTGTTTTTT

D: .
J: TRBJ2-1
size: .
V: TRBV9
CDR3: CASSGGPVEAYNEQFF
DNA: TGTGCCAGCAGCGGCGGCCCGGTCGAGGCCTACAATGAGCAGTTCTTC

D: TRBD2
J: TRBJ2-5
size: .
V: TRBV5-1
CDR3: CASSLDRLAGGETQYF
DNA: TGCGCCAGCAGCTTGGATAGACTAGCGGGAGGGGAGACCCAGTACTTC

D: TRBD2
J: TRBJ2-2
size: .
V: TRBV18
CDR3: CASSPGLAAGELFF
DNA: TGTGCCAGCTCACCAGGACTAGCGGCCGGGGAGCTGTTTTTT

D: TRBD1
J: TRBJ2-4
size: few
V: TRBV10-2
CDR3: CASSESTQGAKNIQYF
DNA: TGCGCCAGCAGTGAGAGCACACAGGGGGCCAAAAACATTCAGTACTTC

D: .
J: TRBJ1-6
size: .
V: TRBV2
CDR3: CASSEEGTGNNSPLHF
DNA: TGTGCCAGCAGTGAAGAAGGGACGGGGAATAATTCACCCCTCCACTTT

D: .
J: TRBJ2-7
size: .
V: TRBV29-1
CDR3: CSVDPVPYEQYF
DNA: TGCAGCGTTGATCCAGTACCCTACGAGCAGTACTTC

D: TRBD2
J: TRBJ2-2
size: .
V: TRBV7-3
CDR3: CASSVGLAGNTGELFF
DNA: TGTGCCAGCAGCGTTGGACTAGCGGGGAACACCGGGGAGCTGTTTTTT

D: .
J: TRBJ2-7
size: once
V: TRBV28
CDR3: CASSLRGARYEQYF
DNA: TGTGCCAGCAGTTTACGGGGGGCACGATACGAGCAGTACTTC

D: TRBD1
J: TRBJ1-4
size: .
V: TRBV28
CDR3: CAGKTGGNEKLFF
DNA: TGTGCCGGTAAAACAGGGGGTAATGAAAAACTGTTTTTT

D: TRBD1
J: TRBJ1-1
size: .
V: TRBV23-1
CDR3: CASSSIVGQVFEAFF
DNA: TGCGCCAGCAGTTCCATCGTGGGACAGGTCTTTGAAGCTTTCTTT

D: .
J: TRBJ1-2
size: .
V: TRBV4-2
CDR3: CASSQVREPYGYTF
DNA: TGTGCCAGCAGCCAAGTAAGGGAACCTTATGGCTACACCTTC

D: .
J: TRBJ2-1
size: .
V: TRBV7-9
CDR3: CASSPQGVEQFF
DNA: TGTGCCAGCAGTCCCCAGGGAGTTGAGCAGTTCTTC

D: .
J: TRBJ2-2
size: few
V: TRBV7-2
CDR3: CASSLSGQNTGELFF
DNA: TGTGCCAGCAGCTTATCAGGTCAGAACACCGGGGAGCTGTTTTTT

D: .
J: TRBJ2-3
size: .
V: TRBV28
CDR3: CASSPSVADTQYF
DNA: TGTGCCAGCAGTCCCTCGGTCGCAGATACGCAGTATTTT

D: .
J: TRBJ2-1
size: .
V: TRBV4-3
CDR3: CASSRGGDNEQFF
DNA: TGCGCCAGCAGCCGAGGGGGGGACAATGAGCAGTTCTTC

D: .
J: TRBJ2-1
size: .
V: TRBV9
CDR3: CASSVGGSDEQFF
DNA: TGTGCCAGCAGTGTAGGGGGTAGCGATGAGCAGTTCTTC

D: .
J: TRBJ2-5
size: .
V: TRBV19
CDR3: CASSYTAQETQYF
DNA: TGTGCCAGTAGTTATACAGCCCAAGAGACCCAGTACTTC

D: TRBD1
J: TRBJ1-4
size: .
V: TRBV14
CDR3: CASSQAIYEGAREKLFF
DNA: TGTGCCAGCAGTCAAGCGATATACGAGGGGGCGAGGGAAAAACTGTTTTTT

D: .
J: TRBJ2-4
size: .
V: TRBV4-1
CDR3: CASSQPSGGAKNIQYF
DNA: TGCGCCAGCAGCCAACCCAGCGGCGGAGCCAAAAACATTCAGTACTTC

D: TRBD1
J: TRBJ1-1
size: .
V: TRBV28
CDR3: CASRDTGGAYTEAFF
DNA: TGTGCCAGCAGGGATACAGGGGGCGCGTACACTGAAGCTTTCTTT

D: .
J: TRBJ1-2
size: .
V: TRBV28
CDR3: CASSSSSGYTF
DNA: TGTGCCAGCAGTTCGAGTTCAGGCTACACCTTC

D: TRBD2
J: TRBJ2-1
size: .
V: TRBV15
CDR3: CATSAGRDNEQFF
DNA: TGTGCCACCAGTGCAGGGAGGGACAATGAGCAGTTCTTC

D: .
J: TRBJ2-7
size: .
V: TRBV7-2
CDR3: CASSPRALYEQYF
DNA: TGTGCCAGCAGCCCCCGGGCCCTCTACGAGCAGTACTTC

D: TRBD2
J: TRBJ2-1
size: .
V: TRBV5-6
CDR3: CASSTNWRPAGVYNEQFF
DNA: TGTGCCAGCAGCACGAACTGGAGGCCGGCGGGAGTCTACAATGAGCAGTTCTTC

D: .
J: TRBJ1-1
size: once
V: TRBV29-1
CDR3: CSVDQAARTEAFF
DNA: TGCAGCGTTGATCAGGCGGCCCGGACTGAAGCTTTCTTT

D: .
J: TRBJ2-7
size: .
V: TRBV10-3
CDR3: CAITKTLGDTYEQYF
DNA: TGTGCCATCACTAAAACCCTCGGGGACACCTACGAGCAGTACTTC

D: .
J: TRBJ2-7
size: few
V: TRBV28
CDR3: CASSLWDGAYEQYF
DNA: TGTGCCAGCAGTTTATGGGACGGAGCTTACGAGCAGTACTTC

D: .
J: TRBJ1-2
size: .
V: TRBV19
CDR3: CASKRSSWGNYGYTF
DNA: TGTGCCAGTAAGAGGTCTTCGTGGGGGAACTATGGCTACACCTTC

D: TRBD1
J: TRBJ1-6
size: .
V: TRBV2
CDR3: CASIQQGARQSPLHF
DNA: TGTGCCAGCATCCAACAGGGGGCGCGTCAATCACCCCTCCACTTT

D: TRBD1
J: TRBJ1-3
size: .
V: TRBV4-1
CDR3: CASSQDKTGQGRYTIYF
DNA: TGCGCCAGCAGCCAAGATAAAACCGGACAGGGAAGGTACACCATATATTTT

D: .
J: TRBJ1-5
size: .
V: TRBV30
CDR3: CAWSGGRQGYLPQHF
DNA: TGTGCCTGGAGTGGGGGACGCCAGGGATACTTGCCCCAGCATTTT

D: .
J: TRBJ1-2
size: .
V: TRBV19
CDR3: CASSPQPNYGYTF
DNA: TGTGCCAGTAGTCCCCAGCCTAACTATGGCTACACCTTC

D: .
J: TRBJ1-1
size: .
V: TRBV9
CDR3: CASSVVANTEAFF
DNA: TGTGCCAGCAGCGTAGTTGCCAACACTGAAGCTTTCTTT

D: .
J: TRBJ2-3
size: .
V: TRBV27
CDR3: CASSFDDTQYF
DNA: TGTGCCAGCAGTTTCGACGATACGCAGTATTTT

D: .
J: TRBJ2-7
size: .
V: TRBV20-1
CDR3: CSAGFGHEQYF
DNA: TGCAGTGCAGGCTTCGGGCACGAGCAGTACTTC

D: TRBD2
J: TRBJ2-2
size: .
V: TRBV28
CDR3: CATRRGETGELFF
DNA: TGTGCCACGAGACGGGGGGAGACCGGGGAGCTGTTTTTT

D: .
J: TRBJ1-5
size: .
V: TRBV27
CDR3: CASSFYNQPQHF
DNA: TGTGCCAGCAGTTTTTACAATCAGCCCCAGCATTTT

D: TRBD2
J: TRBJ2-1
size: .
V: TRBV19
CDR3: CASSMGLDFAEQFF
DNA: TGTGCCAGTAGTATGGGACTAGACTTCGCTGAGCAGTTCTTC